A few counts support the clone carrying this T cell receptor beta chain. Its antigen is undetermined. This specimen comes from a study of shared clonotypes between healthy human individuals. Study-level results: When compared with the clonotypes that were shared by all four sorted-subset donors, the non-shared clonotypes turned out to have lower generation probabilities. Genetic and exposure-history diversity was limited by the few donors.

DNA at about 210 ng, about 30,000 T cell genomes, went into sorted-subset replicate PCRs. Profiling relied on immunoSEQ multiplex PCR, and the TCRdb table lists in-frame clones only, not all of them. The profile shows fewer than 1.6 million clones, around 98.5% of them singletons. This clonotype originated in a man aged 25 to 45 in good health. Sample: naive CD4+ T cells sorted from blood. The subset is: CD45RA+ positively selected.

The CDR3 region is CASSVMLNTGELFF. The CDR3, as DNA: TGTGCCAGCAGCGTAATGCTGAACACCGGGGAGCTGTTTTTT. The chain carries TRBV9 and TRBJ2-2; D remains unclear. CDR3 length equals 14 residues. Germline V gives CDR1 SGDLS, CDR2 YYNGEE. The V end was cut by 1 base, the J end by 1 base, with 5 bases between.